The next 18 T cell receptor beta chains were all read from a single sample in a study of blood T cell repertoires in COVID-19 (TCRdb year 2020). Library construction relied on the immunoSEQ multiplex PCR assay. Held by TCRdb, this immuneACCESS table contains in-frame sequences only and omits some clones. Under half of the omission traces to an unresolved V gene where checked; the cause of the rest is unknown. The sample has 250,000 or so clones on record, around 88% of them singletons. The biggest ten clones account for under 2.5% of the sample. Source material: PBMCs or T cells enriched from blood (not recorded which). The origin of the receptors is a woman in her 40s with acute COVID-19.

The chain carries TRBV2 and TRBJ2-7, with 8 bases that match TRBD2. V was pared by 6 bases and J by 3 bases, with 7 bases of the junction left unmatched. Germline CDR1 and CDR2: SNHLY and FYNNEI. CDR3 length: 14 residues. In nucleotides, the CDR3 is TGTGCCAGCAGCTCAGCGGGGGCCCTCTACGAGCAGTACTTC. It translates to CASSSAGALYEQYF.

This chain joins TRBV5-5 and TRBJ1-1; D uncertain. Between the trimmed V and J ends, which lost 0 bases and 4 bases, there was a span of 10 bases. This CDR3 has 14 residues. Germline CDR1 and CDR2: SGHKS and YYEKEE (reference sequence). The CDR3 loop reads CASSLGGMGTEAFF. As DNA, the CDR3 is TGTGCCAGCAGCTTGGGAGGGATGGGCACTGAAGCTTTCTTT.

This rearrangement joins TRBV18 to TRBJ2-7; D unclear. This CDR3 is built from 13 residues. Germline CDR1 and CDR2: KGHSH and LQKENI. V lost 1 base, J lost 5 bases, and 9 bases lay in between. As DNA, the CDR3 is TGTGCCAGCTCACCACACCCCTCAGACGAGCAGTACTTC. This codes for CASSPHPSDEQYF.

As DNA, the CDR3 is TGTGCCAGCAGCGTCGAATCCGGACAGGAGTCACCCCTCCACTTT. As protein: CASSVESGQESPLHF. This chain connects TRBV9 to TRBJ1-6, with 7 nucleotides matching TRBD1. V gave up 2 bases and J gave up 10 bases; unmatched junction bases: 9. CDR3 length: 15 residues. CDR1 is SGDLS and CDR2 is YYNGEE in the germline V gene. The full variable domain, with the rest looked up from reference TRBV9 and TRBJ1-6, is DSGVTQTPKHLITATGQRVTLRCSPRSGDLSVYWYQQSLDQGLQFLIQYYNGEERAKGNILERFSAQQFPDLHSELNLSSLELGDSALYFCASSVESGQESPLHFGNGTRLTVT.

The sample holds one count of this clone. This chain connects TRBV5-4 to TRBJ2-3; D is perhaps TRBD2 (7 bases). In germline, CDR1 is SGHNT, CDR2 YYREEE (reference sequence). The CDR3 spans 17 residues. V lost 4 bases and J lost 1, with 19 bases in between. The CDR3: CASSPSRPGGGTDTQYF. The CDR3 coding sequence is TGTGCCAGCAGCCCAAGTCGACCGGGGGGCGGCACAGATACGCAGTATTTT.

This chain links TRBV3-1 (or the pseudogene TRBV3-2) with TRBJ1-5, with D maybe TRBD1 (6 bases). Looked up from germline, CDR1 is LGHDT and CDR2 is YNNKEL (reference sequence). This CDR3 has 18 amino acids. Trimming removed 0 bases from V and 3 bases from J, with 18 bases in between. This chain's CDR3 is CASSQDLVRQGYNQPQHF. CDR3 in DNA: TGTGCCAGCAGCCAAGATCTAGTTCGCCAGGGGTACAATCAGCCCCAGCATTTT.

This chain connects TRBV5-1 to TRBJ1-1; TRBD1 matches 7 bases. CDR1 and CDR2 (germline): SGHRS, YFSETQ. The CDR3 consists of 12 residues. Trimming removed 7 bases from V and 9 bases from J; junction bases left unmatched: 9. The DNA of the CDR3 is TGCGCCAGCGGACAGGATGTGAGCCAAGCTTTCTTT. This gives the protein CASGQDVSQAFF.

The chain carries TRBV19 and TRBJ1-6; D gene uncertain. V was pared by 3 bases and J by 7 bases, with 10 bases between. This CDR3 is 14 amino acids long. The germline V gene has CDR1 LNHDA and CDR2 SQIVND (reference sequence). The CDR3 DNA reads as TGTGCCAGTAGTATGAGAGGCAGCAATTCACCCCTCCACTTT. As protein: CASSMRGSNSPLHF.

V is TRBV27 and J is TRBJ2-7; D call uncertain. The germline gives CDR1 MNHEY, CDR2 SMNVEV (reference sequence). Trimming cost V 5 bases and J 0 bases, with 2 bases left between them. The CDR3 loop spans 11 amino acids. In DNA, the CDR3 is TGTGCCAGCAGTCTCTCCTACGAGCAGTACTTC. It codes for CASSLSYEQYF.

The gene calls are TRBV3-1 (or the pseudogene TRBV3-2) and TRBJ2-7, with D unclear. The CDR3 is 13 amino acids. Germline V lookup: CDR1 LGHDT, CDR2 YNNKEL (reference sequence). The V end lost 3 bases, the J end lost 10 bases, and 16 bases lay between the germline ends. Here the CDR3 DNA reads TGTGCCAGCAGCCACGACCCAGGATACGTACAGTACTTC. This gives the protein CASSHDPGYVQYF.

DNA for the CDR3: TGTGCCACCAGTGATACGGGGAATCAGCCCCAGCATTTT. Translated, it gives CATSDTGNQPQHF. The V gene is TRBV24-1, the J gene TRBJ1-5, with D hard to call. The CDR3 consists of 13 residues. Trimming took off 3 bases at V and 4 bases at J, with 6 bases between the two ends. Per germline, CDR1 KGHDR and CDR2 SFDVKD.

This clone showed up just once. This chain links TRBV19 with TRBJ1-5, with unresolved D. Germline V gene data show CDR1 as LNHDA and CDR2 as SQIVND (reference sequence). The V end was cut by 3 bases, the J end by 9 bases, with 12 bases between. This CDR3 has 13 amino acids. The CDR3 bases are TGTGCCAGTAGTATTTACGAGGAAACGCCCCAGCATTTT. Encoded protein: CASSIYEETPQHF.

The rearrangement uses TRBV7-2 and TRBJ1-1; no definite D call. Trimming removed 3 bases from V and 5 bases from J, with 13 bases in between. CDR1 SGHTA and CDR2 FQGNSA come from the germline V gene. This CDR3 comprises 14 residues. CDR3 sequence (DNA): TGTGCCAGCAGCTTTCGGGGTGGTAGTACTGAAGCTTTCTTT. It encodes CASSFRGGSTEAFF.

The chain has TRBV4-3 and TRBJ2-1; perhaps TRBD1 as D (6 bases). The V end lost 1 base, the J end lost 7 bases, and 14 bases lay between the germline ends. The CDR3 runs to 15 residues. Germline-derived CDR1 and CDR2 are LGHNA and YSLEER. DNA for the CDR3: TGCGCCAGCAGCCAAGGGGCTTCTAGGGGGAATGAGCAGTTCTTC. This translates into CASSQGASRGNEQFF.

This chain connects TRBV11-3 to TRBJ1-4; 8 bases align to TRBD1. The CDR3 spans 15 residues. V trimming: 4 bases; J trimming: 7 bases; junction bases outside the gene matches: 8. Germline values: CDR1 SGHNT, CDR2 YENEEA. The CDR3 coding sequence is TGTGCCAGCAGCTCTGGACAGGGATGGGGTGAAAAACTGTTTTTT. As protein: CASSSGQGWGEKLFF.

The rearrangement links TRBV18 to TRBJ1-4, with 10 bases matching TRBD1. The ends lost 4 bases at V and 8 bases at J; junction bases unmatched: 7. The CDR3 is made up of 15 amino acids. Germline-derived CDR1 and CDR2 are KGHSH and LQKENI. The CDR3 DNA sequence: TGTGCCAGCTCACAGGACGGGACAGGGGAAGAAAAACTGTTTTTT. Encoded protein: CASSQDGTGEEKLFF.

V usage is TRBV7-2 and J usage is TRBJ1-6; D unresolved. Germline V gives CDR1 SGHTA, CDR2 FQGNSA. The CDR3 extends over 18 amino acids. V gave up 6 bases and J gave up 0 bases, with 18 bases separating them. DNA for the CDR3: TGTGCCAGCAGAGACGACATTGGGCCGAGCTCCTATAATTCACCCCTCCACTTT. Translated: CASRDDIGPSSYNSPLHF.

The chain couples TRBV4-1 to TRBJ1-6; no clear D gene. Per the germline V gene, CDR1 is MGHRA and CDR2 is YSYEKL. V gave up 0 bases and J gave up 0 bases, with 9 bases separating them. This CDR3 has 17 residues. DNA for the CDR3: TGCGCCAGCAGCCAAGAGTTCTGGAGCTCCTATAATTCACCCCTCCACTTT. It specifies CASSQEFWSSYNSPLHF.